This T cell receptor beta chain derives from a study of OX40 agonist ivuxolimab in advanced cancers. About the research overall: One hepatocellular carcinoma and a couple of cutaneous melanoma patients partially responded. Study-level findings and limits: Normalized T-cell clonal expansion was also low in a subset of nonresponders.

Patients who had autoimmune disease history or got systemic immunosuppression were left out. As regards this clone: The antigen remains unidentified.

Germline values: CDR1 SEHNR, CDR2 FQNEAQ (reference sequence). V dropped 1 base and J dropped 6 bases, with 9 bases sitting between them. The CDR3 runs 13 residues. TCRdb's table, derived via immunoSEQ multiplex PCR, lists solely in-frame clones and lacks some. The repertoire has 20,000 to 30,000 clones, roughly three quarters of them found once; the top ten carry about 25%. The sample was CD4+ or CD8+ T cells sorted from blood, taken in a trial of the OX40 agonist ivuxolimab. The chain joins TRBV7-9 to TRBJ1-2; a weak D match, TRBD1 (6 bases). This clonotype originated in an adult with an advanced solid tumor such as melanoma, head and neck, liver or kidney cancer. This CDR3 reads CASSLVQGNGYTF. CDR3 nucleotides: TGTGCCAGCAGCTTAGTACAGGGAAATGGCTACACCTTC.